A single sample is the source of the 23 T cell receptor beta chains below, sequenced in a study of monozygotic twins with inflammatory bowel disease. TCRdb reprocessed the 5' RACE reads and keeps a single row for each CDR3 protein, giving no DNA. This sample contains over 350,000 distinct CDR3 sequences. The sample taken for sequencing was blood. The receptors derive from a human donor with ulcerative colitis or Crohn's disease, or a healthy co-twin of an affected twin (not recorded which).

The V gene is TRBV20-1, the J gene TRBJ2-3; checking the TCRdb D call of TRBD2 is not possible without DNA. The CDR3 sequence is 13 residues long. In germline, CDR1 is DFQATT, CDR2 SNEGSKA (reference sequence). The CDR3 protein is CSAHGWGTDTQYF.

This rearrangement joins TRBV24-1 to TRBJ2-6; TCRdb picks TRBD1, but there is no DNA to check that call. Germline loops: CDR1 KGHDR, CDR2 SFDVKD. This CDR3 is 18 amino acids long. The CDR3 spells CATSDPGGTGSGANVLTF.

This chain joins TRBV12-3 or TRBV12-4 and TRBJ1-5. The CDR3 consists of 14 residues. CDR3 protein: CASSLLGIGQPQHF.

The chain links TRBV24-1 to TRBJ2-5. The CDR3 extends over 15 amino acids. Germline lookup yields CDR1 KGHDR and CDR2 SFDVKD. The CDR3 spells CATSDSYRDQETQYF.

V usage is TRBV4-3 and J usage is TRBJ2-5; TCRdb's D call, TRBD2, is unchecked because there is no DNA. Per germline, CDR1 LGHNA and CDR2 YSLEER. The CDR3 sequence is 15 residues long. CDR3 sequence reads: CASSQNLAVQETQYF.

This sequence joins TRBV20-1 and TRBJ2-2; TCRdb returns TRBD1, unconfirmable since there is no DNA. CDR3 length equals 16 residues. The germline gives CDR1 DFQATT, CDR2 SNEGSKA (reference sequence). CDR3 in amino acids: CSARDQTGHNTGELFF.

This chain links TRBV24-1 with TRBJ2-3; TCRdb designates TRBD1, a call that cannot be tested without DNA. Looked up from germline, CDR1 is KGHDR and CDR2 is SFDVKD. The length of the CDR3 is 15 residues. The CDR3 reads CATSDRTGSTDTQYF.

The V gene is TRBV5-1, the J gene TRBJ2-5; TCRdb calls TRBD1, which cannot be checked without DNA. The CDR3 runs 16 residues. Germline V gene data show CDR1 as SGHRS and CDR2 as YFSETQ. The CDR3 protein is CASSQGWMTVRETQYF.

The V and J genes are TRBV5-1 and TRBJ1-2. The CDR3 length is 15 residues. CDR1 and CDR2 from the germline V gene are SGHRS and YFSETQ. CDR3 amino acids: CASSLLGEGSYGYTF.

The chain employs TRBV12-3 or TRBV12-4 and TRBJ2-7; the TCRdb D gene call, TRBD1, has no DNA to confirm it. This CDR3 is 14 amino acids long. The CDR3 sequence: CASSLWQGSYEQYF.

This chain links TRBV4-2 with TRBJ2-7; TCRdb outputs TRBD1, but without DNA this stays unchecked. The CDR3 runs 18 residues. From germline, CDR1 is LGHNA and CDR2 YNFKEQ. CDR3 loop: CASSQDGGGQGDPYEQYF.

The V and J genes are TRBV5-1 and TRBJ1-6; absent DNA, TCRdb's TRBD1 call cannot be checked. The CDR3 totals 16 residues. Germline assignment: CDR1 SGHRS and CDR2 YFSETQ. The CDR3 is CASSLEAGVDNSPLHF.

The rearrangement joins TRBV29-1 to TRBJ2-5; TCRdb picks TRBD1, but there is no DNA to check that call. Per germline, CDR1 SQVTM and CDR2 ANQGSEA. This CDR3 has 12 amino acids. The CDR3 spells CSVARGTETQYF.

The chain combines TRBV3-1 with TRBJ1-2; TCRdb indicates TRBD1, and absent DNA this call remains unverified. Germline lookup yields CDR1 LGHDT and CDR2 YNNKEL (reference sequence). The CDR3 is 11 residues long. CDR3 protein: CATGGGHGYTF.

V gene TRBV4-3 combines with J gene TRBJ2-1; TCRdb proposes TRBD2, but this gene call is untestable without DNA. This CDR3 has 18 residues. The V gene's germline CDR1 is LGHNA and CDR2 YSLEER. The CDR3 loop is CASSQVRDGGGLSNEQFF.

The chain recombines TRBV6-2 or TRBV6-3 with TRBJ1-5; the TCRdb call, TRBD1, lacks DNA for checking. Per the germline V gene, CDR1 is MNHEY and CDR2 is SVGEGT. CDR3 size: 18 residues. This CDR3 reads CASSFRGRGYGGNQPQHF.

The chain is built from TRBV4-1 and TRBJ1-3. Per germline, CDR1 MGHRA and CDR2 YSYEKL. The CDR3 has 17 amino acids. The CDR3 spells CASSQDHDSSSGNTIYF.

This chain connects TRBV7-9 to TRBJ2-3; the D gene TCRdb calls, TRBD2, cannot be checked with no DNA. Per the germline V gene, CDR1 is SEHNR and CDR2 is FQNEAQ (reference sequence). The CDR3 has 15 residues. Here the CDR3 reads CASSRLTSGVDTQYF.

The rearrangement joins TRBV7-2 to TRBJ2-3; lacking DNA, the TRBD2 call made by TCRdb goes unchecked. The CDR3 runs to 17 residues. CDR1 and CDR2 from the germline V gene are SGHTA and FQGNSA. CDR3 region: CASYTSGGEVGTDTQYF.

CDR3 in amino acids: CASSTRWTGVMSTGELFF. The rearrangement uses TRBV5-4 and TRBJ2-2; the TCRdb D gene call, TRBD1, has no DNA to confirm it. CDR3 length: 18 residues. From germline, CDR1 is SGHNT and CDR2 YYREEE (reference sequence).

The CDR3 loop reads CASSFPDSPLHF. The chain has TRBV12-3 or TRBV12-4 and TRBJ1-6; TCRdb picks TRBD1, but there is no DNA to check that call. This CDR3 region has 12 residues.

This chain links TRBV4-1 with TRBJ2-7; TCRdb outputs TRBD1, but without DNA this stays unchecked. Germline CDR1 is MGHRA and CDR2 is YSYEKL. This CDR3 contains 15 residues. CDR3 amino acids: CASSQVDRSGYEQYF.

The V gene is TRBV29-1, the J gene TRBJ2-7; checking the TCRdb D call of TRBD1 is not possible without DNA. Per the germline V gene, CDR1 is SQVTM and CDR2 is ANQGSEA. The CDR3 sequence is 13 residues long. The CDR3 here is CSVDRQGAGEQYF.